The 18 T cell receptor beta chains presented below share a single source sample, sequenced in a study of T cells in Graves' hyperthyroidism and ophthalmopathy. It was RNA transcripts that yielded the amplified TCR beta CDR3 regions. TCR CDR3 regions were first amplified by RT-PCR with HTBI primers. TCRdb re-derived calls from the multiplex PCR reads in MiXCR, one entry per CDR3 protein. Here the sample spans roughly 510,000 distinct CDR3 sequences, around 20% being singletons. The sample taken for sequencing was blood. Source of these receptors: a man aged 18-30 years with Graves' hyperthyroidism.

This clonotype was observed many times. J is TRBJ2-7 and V is TRBV12-3 or TRBV12-4; no definite D call. This CDR3 region has 11 residues. Trimming stripped 3 bases from V and 5 bases from J, with 5 bases between. The CDR3 bases are TGTGCCAGCAGTTTTGCCCACGAGCAGTACTTC. Translated: CASSFAHEQYF.

This clonotype has a count of ten or more. The chain is built from TRBV20-1 and TRBJ1-2; D unresolved. V lost 8 bases, J lost 6 bases, and 28 bases lay in between. The CDR3 totals 16 residues. Germline-derived CDR1 and CDR2 are DFQATT and SNEGSKA (reference sequence). CDR3 loop: CSPPVDTKKRRHGYTF. CDR3 coding DNA: TGCAGTCCTCCGGTCGACACCAAGAAAAGAAGGCATGGCTACACCTTC.

This clonotype was seen at least ten times. The chain links TRBV5-6 to TRBJ1-1, with 7 positions matching TRBD1. Germline assignment: CDR1 SGHDT and CDR2 YYEEEE. The trim removed 5 bases at V and 6 bases at J, leaving 7 bases unmatched. The CDR3 has 13 residues. The CDR3 nucleotides read TGTGCCAGCAGAAGACAGGGAGGGCCTGAAGCTTTCTTT. This gives the protein CASRRQGGPEAFF. Based on the CDR3 plus reference TRBV5-6 and TRBJ1-1, the full variable domain is DAGVTQSPTHLIKTRGQQVTLRCSPKSGHDTVSWYQQALGQGPQFIFQYYEEEERQRGNFPDRFSGHQFPNYSSELNVNALLLGDSALYLCASRRQGGPEAFFGQGTRLTVV.

The sample holds many counts of this clonotype. The rearrangement uses TRBV6-1 and TRBJ1-5, with D perhaps matching TRBD1 (6 bases). V was trimmed by 2 bases and J by 4 bases, leaving 12 bases between them. CDR3 size: 15 residues. Germline V CDR1 and CDR2: MNHNS, SASEGT. The CDR3 region has the DNA TGTGCCAGCAGTGAACGAGGGGGAGGGAATCAGCCCCAGCATTTT. Translating gives CASSERGGGNQPQHF.

The chain has TRBV7-9 and TRBJ1-6; no clear D. Germline values: CDR1 SEHNR, CDR2 FQNEAQ (reference sequence). The CDR3 covers 17 residues. V lost 1 base to trimming and J lost 0 bases, with 10 bases between them. CDR3 sequence (DNA): TGTGCCAGCAGCTTAGTAGGGAATCGCTCCTATAATTCACCCCTCCACTTT. Encoded protein: CASSLVGNRSYNSPLHF.

At least ten counts were recorded for this clonotype. A read error may explain this, as a much larger clone is one base away. This chain joins TRBV12-3 or TRBV12-4 and TRBJ1-5, with 7 bases fitting TRBD1. The CDR3 extends over 16 amino acids. After removal of 5 bases from V and 0 bases from J, the junction contained 7 bases not matched to a gene. The CDR3 is CASSRYEGASNQPQHF. In DNA form, the CDR3 reads TGTGCCAGCAGTCGATATGAGGGGGCTAGCAATCAGCCCCAGCATTTT.

There are many counts of this clonotype. V usage is TRBV28 and J usage is TRBJ2-1, with D perhaps being TRBD1 or TRBD2 (5 bases each). V dropped 3 bases and J dropped 6 bases, with 12 bases sitting between them. In germline, CDR1 is MDHEN, CDR2 SYDVKM. This CDR3 is 14 amino acids long. The CDR3 DNA follows: TGTGCCAGCAGTTTTTGGGGGTTTGGCAATGAGCAGTTCTTC. As protein: CASSFWGFGNEQFF.

With regard to this clonotype: A junction boundary mismatches the germline segment, possibly from a read error. CDR3 sequence reads: CANSYVGQGTNTEAFF. Here the CDR3 DNA reads TGTGCCAACAGTTACGTCGGACAGGGGACGAACACTGAAGCTTTCTTT. The chain is built from TRBV6-5 and TRBJ1-1; TRBD1 agrees at 9 bases. This CDR3 is built from 16 residues. CDR1 and CDR2 from the germline V gene are MNHEY and SVGAGI.

The sample holds many counts of this clonotype. This chain links TRBV28 with TRBJ2-7; D could derive from TRBD1 or TRBD2 (5 bases each). Trimming pared 5 bases from V and 2 bases from J, leaving 16 bases between. CDR3 size: 15 residues. Looked up from germline, CDR1 is MDHEN and CDR2 is SYDVKM. The CDR3 sequence is CASSSNRDLAYEQYF. CDR3 sequence (DNA): TGTGCCAGCAGTAGCAACCGGGACCTCGCCTACGAGCAGTACTTC.

Only a few counts were recorded for this clonotype. This chain connects TRBV12-3 or TRBV12-4 to TRBJ1-2; TRBD1 is a possible D gene (5 bases). This CDR3 has 13 residues. Trimming cost V 6 bases and J 3 bases, with 11 bases left between them. CDR3 bases: TGTGCCAGCAGACCTCAGGGCCACTATGGCTACACCTTC. Amino acids: CASRPQGHYGYTF.

The chain employs TRBV12-3 or TRBV12-4 and TRBJ1-2, with a tentative D call TRBD1 (6 bases). CDR3 size: 17 residues. V was cut by 4 bases and J by 5 bases, with 23 bases left in between. Written as DNA, the CDR3 is TGTGCCAGCAGTTCGTCCTCCGCGGGACGGGGGGCGTATGGCTACACCTTC. This sequence encodes CASSSSSAGRGAYGYTF.

Points on this clonotype: A much larger clone sits a single nucleotide away, making a read error possible. The conserved final phenylalanine or tryptophan is absent from the CDR3, which likely points to a read error. The chain uses TRBV19 and TRBJ1-5; D ambiguous. The germline V and J ends were trimmed by 3 bases and 0 bases, with 12 bases remaining between them. CDR1 is LNHDA, CDR2 SQIVND, per germline (reference sequence). The CDR3 runs to 16 residues. The DNA of the CDR3 is TGTGCCAGTAGTATCTTAGGAGACGTTAGCAATCAGCCCCAGCATGTT. Translated: CASSILGDVSNQPQHV.

In this sample, this clonotype turned up many times. The J gene is TRBJ2-7, the V gene TRBV28, with 8 bases fitting TRBD1. The CDR3 runs 15 residues. CDR1 and CDR2 from the germline V gene are MDHEN and SYDVKM. The trim removed 6 bases at V and 1 base at J, leaving 8 bases unmatched. CDR3: CASRRRDRRSYEQYF. Here the CDR3 DNA reads TGTGCCAGCAGGAGACGGGACAGGCGATCCTACGAGCAGTACTTC. Looking up the rest from reference TRBV28 and TRBJ2-7 gives the full variable domain: DVKVTQSSRYLVKRTGEKVFLECVQDMDHENMFWYRQDPGLGLRLIYFSYDVKMKEKGDIPEGYSVSREKKERFSLILESASTNQTSMYLCASRRRDRRSYEQYFGPGTRLTVT.

This rearrangement joins TRBV6-2 or TRBV6-3 to TRBJ1-2, with D maybe TRBD1 (6 bases). This CDR3 contains 15 residues. Germline CDR1 MNHEY, CDR2 SVGEGT. V shed 6 bases and J shed 3 bases, with 17 bases lying between them. For the CDR3, the DNA is TGTGCCAGCAGGCACCCTGTTAGGGGGGACTATGGCTACACCTTC. It yields the protein CASRHPVRGDYGYTF.

This clonotype was counted ten times or more. CDR3 amino acids: CAWSRKATKNIQYF. The CDR3 region has the DNA TGTGCCTGGAGCAGGAAGGCGACCAAAAACATTCAGTACTTC. The chain uses TRBV30 and TRBJ2-4, with D uncertain. Per the germline V gene, CDR1 is GTSNPN and CDR2 is SVGIG (reference sequence). Trimming shortened V by 3 bases and J by 2 bases, and 11 bases separated the two germline ends. The CDR3 has 14 amino acids. Full variable domain (remainder filled in from reference TRBV30 and TRBJ2-4): SQTIHQWPATLVQPVGSPLSLECTVEGTSNPNLYWYRQAAGRGLQLLFYSVGIGQISSEVPQNLSASRPQDRQFILSSKKLLLSDSGFYLCAWSRKATKNIQYFGAGTRLSVL.

This clonotype was detected only a few times. The rearrangement joins TRBV2 to TRBJ2-7; 8 bases fit TRBD2. The CDR3 length is 13 residues. V shed 4 bases, J shed 7 bases, and the junction held 6 bases outside the gene matches. CDR1 is SNHLY and CDR2 is FYNNEI in the germline V gene. The CDR3 loop reads CASSVTSGLEQYF. In nucleotides, the CDR3 is TGTGCCAGCAGTGTAACTAGCGGCCTAGAGCAGTACTTC.

This clonotype was recorded at least ten times. V gene TRBV29-1 combines with J gene TRBJ2-5; the match to TRBD2 covers 12 bases. The trim removed 7 bases at V and 2 bases at J, leaving 8 bases unmatched. In germline, CDR1 is SQVTM, CDR2 ANQGSEA. The CDR3 is 15 residues long. The CDR3 loop is CSAILTSGSQETQYF. The CDR3 DNA reads as TGCAGCGCCATCTTGACTAGCGGGAGTCAAGAGACCCAGTACTTC.

V is TRBV18 and J is TRBJ1-2, with 9 positions matching TRBD1. Germline values: CDR1 KGHSH, CDR2 LQKENI. This CDR3 spans 18 amino acids. J was trimmed by 4 bases and V by 2 bases; bases with no gene match: 14. The CDR3 loop is CASSPIGTGGPSPYGYTF. The CDR3 bases are TGTGCCAGCTCACCAATTGGTACAGGGGGCCCTTCGCCCTATGGCTACACCTTC. The full variable domain, in which reference TRBV18 and TRBJ1-2 provide the parts outside the CDR3, is NAGVMQNPRHLVRRRGQEARLRCSPMKGHSHVYWYRQLPEEGLKFMVYLQKENIIDESGMPKERFSAEFPKEGPSILRIQQVVRGDSAAYFCASSPIGTGGPSPYGYTFGSGTRLTVV.